These 2 T cell receptor beta chains were all obtained from the same sample, sequenced in a study of shared clonotypes between healthy human individuals. The naive CD8 subset, CD45RO-negative cells positively selected for CCR7, excluded terminally differentiated effector memory CD45RA+ cells. Sequencing was performed with immunoSEQ multiplex PCR; in TCRdb, only in-frame clones are kept and a portion is missing. The sample has roughly 2 million clones, roughly 95% seen once. Input material: naive CD8+ T cells sorted from blood. All receptors derive from a man in his late teens or twenties in good health.

The chain has TRBV5-4 and TRBJ2-2, with 9 nucleotides matching TRBD1. The V segment lost 10 bases and the J segment 6 bases; nucleotides outside the gene matches: 13. Germline-derived CDR1 and CDR2 are SGHNT and YYREEE (reference sequence). The length of the CDR3 is 15 residues. The chain's CDR3 is CAASPGQGRSGELFF. The CDR3 nucleotides are TGTGCCGCTTCGCCTGGACAGGGGAGGTCCGGGGAGCTGTTTTTT.

About this clone itself: Other DNA sequences in this specimen translate into the identical CDR3. The chain links TRBV27 to TRBJ2-7; 8 positions agree with TRBD2. CDR1 and CDR2 (germline): MNHEY, SMNVEV (reference sequence). V shed 5 bases, J shed 3 bases, and the junction held 3 bases outside the gene matches. The CDR3 consists of 13 residues. This chain's CDR3 is CASSLGTSYEQYF. The CDR3 nucleotides read TGTGCCAGCAGTCTAGGGACTAGCTACGAGCAGTACTTC.